This TCR beta chain derives from a study of T cells in Graves' hyperthyroidism and ophthalmopathy. Amplification of TCR beta CDR3 regions used RNA as the template. The HTBI primer set served for first-round RT-PCR of the TCR CDR3. In TCRdb, the multiplex PCR reads were re-called with MiXCR into one record per CDR3 protein. The repertoire has nearly 250,000 distinct CDR3 sequences, about 17% of them found once; the top ten carry around 26%. This clonotype was seen ten or more times. Per germline, CDR1 LGHDT and CDR2 YNNKEL (reference sequence). V dropped 4 bases and J dropped 7; count of bases not matched to a gene: 16. This CDR3 is built from 18 residues.

Sequenced material: blood. This sequence was found in a woman aged 18-29 years with Graves' ophthalmopathy. V usage is TRBV3-1 and J usage is TRBJ1-2; 12 nucleotides agree with TRBD1. In DNA form, the CDR3 reads TGTGCCAGCAGCCCCTGGGGGGACAGGGGGCTCCCCTCCCCTGGCTACACCTTC. Residues: CASSPWGDRGLPSPGYTF.